The T cell receptor (beta chain) under discussion was sequenced for a study of regulatory T cells in long-lasting Graves disease. Arm-PCR of CDR3 regions with iRepertoire HTBI primers generated TCR beta libraries. TCRdb re-derived calls from the multiplex PCR reads in MiXCR, one entry per CDR3 protein. The profile shows 530,000 or so distinct CDR3 sequences, approximately 13% of them singletons. This clonotype was detected ten times or more. Trimming pared 7 bases from V and 2 bases from J, leaving 5 bases between. Germline assignment: CDR1 LNHDA and CDR2 SQIVND (reference sequence). This CDR3 is built from 11 residues. Time point of the sample: newly diagnosed GD, antithyroid drugs for less than 3 months. Researchers made the TCR library from RNA that was extracted from PBMCs. These records were also assigned to another study, of T cells in Graves' hyperthyroidism and ophthalmopathy. That work contributes: HTBI primers were employed in a first-round RT-PCR of the TCR CDR3.

The chain recombines TRBV19 with TRBJ1-1; D call uncertain. The source was peripheral blood mononuclear cells (PBMCs), collected at new diagnosis, from a patient treated with antithyroid drugs. The receptor was isolated from a man aged 30 to 39 with Graves disease. The CDR3 DNA sequence: TGTGCCAGTACTTTCAACACTGAAGCTTTCTTT. It translates to CASTFNTEAFF.